This entry lists 28 T cell receptor beta chains sequenced from one sample in a study of T cell responses to AZD1222 COVID-19 vaccine. Sequenced by immunoSEQ multiplex PCR; TCRdb stores in-frame clones only, minus some. This table has some 200,000 clones, 91% appearing once. The sequences come from peripheral blood, collected 28 days after the second AZD1222 dose. The receptors stem from an adult who received the AZD1222 COVID-19 vaccine.

The chain joins TRBV24-1 to TRBJ2-2; TRBD1 matches at 10 bases. This CDR3 has 16 residues. Germline V gene data show CDR1 as KGHDR and CDR2 as SFDVKD. Losses at the gene ends were 3 bases for V and 9 bases for J; bases not matched to a gene: 9. CDR3 nucleotide sequence: TGTGCCACCAGTGATCCCGGGACAGGGGATGGCCGGGAGCTGTTTTTT. It codes for CATSDPGTGDGRELFF.

CDR3 sequence: CASGSSGANEQYF. CDR3 DNA: TGTGCCAGCGGAAGTAGCGGAGCCAACGAGCAGTACTTC. The genes are TRBV27 and TRBJ2-7; D is perhaps TRBD2 (6 bases). The germline gives CDR1 MNHEY, CDR2 SMNVEV (reference sequence). V lost 8 bases and J 5 bases, leaving 16 bases between the germline ends. The CDR3 loop spans 13 amino acids.

The chain carries TRBV5-6 and TRBJ2-1, with no clear D. Trimming removed 5 bases at V and 7 bases at J, with 25 bases between. CDR1 is SGHDT and CDR2 is YYEEEE in the germline V gene. CDR3 length: 17 residues. The CDR3: CASRERILRSGYNEQFF. The CDR3 DNA reads TGTGCCAGCAGGGAACGGATCCTGCGGAGTGGGTATAATGAGCAGTTCTTC.

J is TRBJ1-1 and V is TRBV5-4; 7 positions match TRBD1. The CDR3 runs 15 residues. The V and J ends lost 4 bases and 1 base, in that order; junction bases with no gene match: 7. The germline CDR1 and CDR2 sequences are SGHNT and YYREEE (reference sequence). In DNA, the CDR3 is TGTGCCAGCAGCCCAACACAGGGGAGGAACACTGAAGCTTTCTTT. It specifies CASSPTQGRNTEAFF.

The V gene is TRBV19, the J gene TRBJ2-7, with 14 positions matching TRBD2. Germline V gene data show CDR1 as LNHDA and CDR2 as SQIVND (reference sequence). The CDR3 is made up of 16 amino acids. Germline trimming cut 5 bases from V and 3 bases from J; bases unmatched to any gene: 6. This CDR3 reads CASSFLGTSGSYEQYF. In nucleotides, the CDR3 is TGTGCCAGTAGTTTCCTAGGGACTAGCGGGAGCTACGAGCAGTACTTC.

The rearrangement joins TRBV9 to TRBJ1-1, with D maybe TRBD1 (6 bases). This CDR3 spans 15 amino acids. The germline V gene has CDR1 SGDLS and CDR2 YYNGEE. V was cut by 0 bases and J by 5 bases, with 14 bases left in between. For the CDR3, the DNA is TGTGCCAGCAGCGTAGGTGGGGACACGAGGACTGAAGCTTTCTTT. Encoded protein: CASSVGGDTRTEAFF.

The rearrangement uses TRBV10-1 and TRBJ2-2; 8 nucleotides line up with TRBD1. CDR1 is WNHNN, CDR2 SYGVQD, per germline (reference sequence). The V segment lost 4 bases and the J segment 8 bases; nucleotides outside the gene matches: 6. The length of the CDR3 is 14 residues. CDR3 sequence (DNA): TGCGCCAGCAGTGCACAGGGGGAAGAAGGGGAGCTGTTTTTT. Protein product: CASSAQGEEGELFF.

CDR3 coding DNA: TGTGCCAGTAGTATCGTCGAGTTGACAGAAGCTTTCTTT. It specifies CASSIVELTEAFF. This rearrangement joins TRBV19 to TRBJ1-1; D is unclear. V lost 3 bases to trimming and J lost 8 bases, with 13 bases between them. The CDR3 is 13 amino acids. Germline CDR1 LNHDA, CDR2 SQIVND (reference sequence).

The V gene is TRBV5-1, the J gene TRBJ2-7, with 14 bases that match TRBD2. CDR3 length: 15 amino acids. V trimming: 4 bases; J trimming: 7 bases; junction bases outside the gene matches: 7. CDR1 SGHRS and CDR2 YFSETQ come from the germline V gene. CDR3 in amino acids: CASSVGLAGAEEQYF. CDR3 in DNA: TGCGCCAGCAGCGTGGGACTAGCGGGAGCGGAAGAGCAGTACTTC.

The table lists this clone with a count of one. V usage is TRBV15 and J usage is TRBJ1-1, with TRBD1 identical over 9 bases. The V gene's germline CDR1 is LNHNV and CDR2 YYDKDF (reference sequence). This CDR3 is built from 16 residues. The V segment lost 5 bases and the J segment 1 base; nucleotides outside the gene matches: 8. CDR3 in DNA: TGTGCCACCAGCCCAGGGGACAGGGCTTCGAACACTGAAGCTTTCTTT. Amino acids: CATSPGDRASNTEAFF.

Turning to this clone: The same CDR3 can be traced to other DNA sequences in this sample. The chain couples TRBV9 to TRBJ2-7; 8 positions agree with TRBD2. Germline lookup yields CDR1 SGDLS and CDR2 YYNGEE. The CDR3 runs 15 residues. The junction had 3 bases not matched to a gene; V was cut back by 0 bases and J by 1 base. CDR3 sequence reads: CASSVGLAGSYEQYF. The CDR3 nucleotides read TGTGCCAGCAGCGTAGGCCTAGCGGGTTCCTACGAGCAGTACTTC.

The gene calls are TRBV5-4 and TRBJ2-5, with 8 bases fitting TRBD1. J gave up 1 base and V 0 bases, and 2 bases lay outside the gene matches. CDR1 SGHNT and CDR2 YYREEE come from the germline V gene (reference sequence). There are 15 residues in the CDR3. CDR3 loop: CASSLETGAQETQYF. CDR3 nucleotides: TGTGCCAGCAGCTTGGAGACAGGGGCCCAAGAGACCCAGTACTTC.

This rearrangement joins TRBV28 to TRBJ1-5; the D is unclear. Trimming took 5 bases from V and 4 from J, leaving 15 bases between them. Germline assignment: CDR1 MDHEN and CDR2 SYDVKM. The CDR3 loop spans 15 amino acids. The CDR3 DNA reads TGTGCCAGCAGTCCCTCCCAGGTTATGAATCAGCCCCAGCATTTT. Translation gives CASSPSQVMNQPQHF.

The J gene is TRBJ2-3, the V gene TRBV28, with TRBD1 matching over 10 bases. Germline CDR1 MDHEN, CDR2 SYDVKM. J gave up 1 base and V 5 bases, and 6 bases lay outside the gene matches. The CDR3 is made up of 16 amino acids. CDR3 protein: CASSRSGTGGTDTQYF. As DNA, the CDR3 is TGTGCCAGCAGTCGATCCGGGACAGGGGGCACAGATACGCAGTATTTT.

This chain connects TRBV12-5 to TRBJ1-4, with no clear D. The CDR3 spans 14 residues. CDR1 and CDR2 (germline): LGHNT, FRNRAP. The ends were cut back, 0 bases at V and 8 bases at J, with 10 bases in the middle. The CDR3 bases are TGTGCTAGTGGTTTGGTGGGGATGGGGGAAAAACTGTTTTTT. Amino acid sequence: CASGLVGMGEKLFF.

The V and J genes are TRBV9 and TRBJ2-3, with D perhaps given as TRBD1 or TRBD2 (5 bases each). The CDR3 spans 15 residues. Germline CDR1 reads SGDLS; CDR2 reads YYNGEE. Trimming stripped 3 bases from V and 4 bases from J, with 15 bases between. In nucleotides, the CDR3 is TGTGCCAGCAGCGAAACGGGACCAGGGCCAGATACGCAGTATTTT. Translating it yields CASSETGPGPDTQYF.

The chain employs TRBV2 and TRBJ2-7; D is perhaps TRBD2 (5 bases). Trimming stripped 6 bases from V and 5 bases from J, with 14 bases between. Germline CDR1 SNHLY, CDR2 FYNNEI. CDR3 size: 13 residues. The CDR3 is CASRLRLADEQYF. In nucleotides, the CDR3 is TGTGCCAGCAGGCTGAGGCTAGCCGACGAGCAGTACTTC.

The chain combines TRBV3-1 (or the pseudogene TRBV3-2) with TRBJ2-7; TRBD2 matches 12 bases. Germline V lookup: CDR1 LGHDT, CDR2 YNNKEL (reference sequence). The CDR3 runs 16 residues. The J segment lost 2 bases and the V segment lost 1 base, leaving 3 bases of the junction unmatched. DNA of the CDR3: TGTGCCAGCAGCCAAGGACTAGCGGGAGTTGCCTACGAGCAGTACTTC. Protein product: CASSQGLAGVAYEQYF.

The table lists this clone with a count of one. The CDR3 DNA reads TGCGCCAGCAGCTTGGGACTAGCTTCTAGCACAGATACGCAGTATTTT. Its protein product is CASSLGLASSTDTQYF. The gene calls are TRBV5-1 and TRBJ2-3, with 7 bases lining up with TRBD2. The germline V gene encodes CDR1 SGHRS and CDR2 YFSETQ. The CDR3 spans 16 residues. The junction had 4 bases not matched to a gene; V was cut back by 0 bases and J by 0 bases.

The gene calls are TRBV4-1 and TRBJ1-3; a weak D match, TRBD1 (6 bases). The CDR3 is made up of 15 amino acids. Trimming cost V 1 base and J 0 bases, with 7 bases left between them. The germline gives CDR1 MGHRA, CDR2 YSYEKL. CDR3 loop: CASSQGTDSGNTIYF. CDR3 nucleotides: TGCGCCAGCAGCCAAGGGACAGACTCTGGAAACACCATATATTTT.

The rearrangement links TRBV5-6 to TRBJ2-5, with 8 bases identical to TRBD2. V trimming: 6 bases; J trimming: 4 bases; junction bases outside the gene matches: 11. The CDR3 consists of 15 residues. From germline, CDR1 is SGHDT and CDR2 YYEEEE. For the CDR3, the DNA is TGTGCCAGCAACCTAGGTAGCGGGATGTTAGAGACCCAGTACTTC. The encoded protein is CASNLGSGMLETQYF. Supplemented by reference TRBV5-6 and TRBJ2-5, the full variable domain reads DAGVTQSPTHLIKTRGQQVTLRCSPKSGHDTVSWYQQALGQGPQFIFQYYEEEERQRGNFPDRFSGHQFPNYSSELNVNALLLGDSALYLCASNLGSGMLETQYFGPGTRLLVL.

The genes are TRBV18 and TRBJ2-3, with D maybe TRBD1 (6 bases). The CDR3 sequence is 13 residues long. Germline V CDR1 and CDR2: KGHSH, LQKENI. The V gene lost 1 base and the J gene lost 7 bases, with 9 bases spanning the gap. CDR3 amino acids: CASSPQQGNTQYF. CDR3 DNA: TGTGCCAGCTCACCACAGCAGGGGAATACGCAGTATTTT.

The rearrangement links TRBV7-2 to TRBJ2-7; tentatively, D is TRBD2 (6 bases). CDR1 and CDR2 from the germline V gene are SGHTA and FQGNSA. The CDR3 consists of 12 residues. V was pared by 6 bases and J by 6 bases, with 12 bases between. The CDR3 region is CASSGTSFEQYF. In DNA, the CDR3 is TGTGCCAGCAGTGGGACTTCGTTCGAGCAGTACTTC.

The count of this clone is one. The J gene is TRBJ2-2, the V gene TRBV3-1 (or the pseudogene TRBV3-2); tentative D call: TRBD1 (6 bases). CDR1 is LGHDT and CDR2 is YNNKEL in the germline V gene (reference sequence). This CDR3 contains 16 residues. Trimming removed 0 bases at V and 5 bases at J, with 13 bases between. The CDR3 reads CASSQDPRGRTGELFF. The CDR3 DNA reads TGTGCCAGCAGCCAAGATCCCAGGGGTCGTACCGGGGAGCTGTTTTTT.

The chain combines TRBV28 with TRBJ1-1; a weak D match, TRBD1 (6 bases). Deletions cut 5 bases from V and 1 base from J, with 11 bases between. The CDR3 runs 14 residues. Per the germline V gene, CDR1 is MDHEN and CDR2 is SYDVKM. The CDR3 DNA reads TGTGCCAGCAGTATTGGGGGCGAGAACACTGAAGCTTTCTTT. This translates into CASSIGGENTEAFF.

This clone has only one observation. The gene calls are TRBV19 and TRBJ1-3, with TRBD1 identical over 9 bases. The CDR3 covers 15 residues. Losses at the gene ends were 5 bases for V and 2 bases for J; bases not matched to a gene: 4. Germline lookup yields CDR1 LNHDA and CDR2 SQIVND (reference sequence). The CDR3 loop is CASSPGTGTGNTIYF. For the CDR3, the DNA is TGTGCCAGTAGTCCCGGGACAGGGACTGGAAACACCATATATTTT.

In DNA, the CDR3 is TGTGCCAGCAGCGTCCTATCAAAGGGGACTGAAGCTTTCTTT. It yields the protein CASSVLSKGTEAFF. The chain has TRBV27 and TRBJ1-1, with a possible D match to TRBD1 (5 bases). The CDR3 consists of 14 residues. Looked up from germline, CDR1 is MNHEY and CDR2 is SMNVEV (reference sequence). V lost 6 bases and J 5 bases, leaving 16 bases between the germline ends.

This chain links TRBV11-2 with TRBJ2-3, with 7 bases matching TRBD2. The V gene's germline CDR1 is SGHAT and CDR2 FQNNGV. CDR3 size: 17 residues. Trimming removed 4 bases from V and 3 bases from J; junction bases left unmatched: 13. The CDR3 is CASSSFGRGRGTDTQYF. The DNA of the CDR3 is TGTGCCAGCAGCTCCTTCGGGCGCGGGAGAGGAACAGATACGCAGTATTTT. Looking up the rest from reference TRBV11-2 and TRBJ2-3 gives the full variable domain: EAGVAQSPRYKIIEKRQSVAFWCNPISGHATLYWYQQILGQGPKLLIQFQNNGVVDDSQLPKDRFSAERLKGVDSTLKIQPAKLEDSAVYLCASSSFGRGRGTDTQYFGPGTRLTVL.